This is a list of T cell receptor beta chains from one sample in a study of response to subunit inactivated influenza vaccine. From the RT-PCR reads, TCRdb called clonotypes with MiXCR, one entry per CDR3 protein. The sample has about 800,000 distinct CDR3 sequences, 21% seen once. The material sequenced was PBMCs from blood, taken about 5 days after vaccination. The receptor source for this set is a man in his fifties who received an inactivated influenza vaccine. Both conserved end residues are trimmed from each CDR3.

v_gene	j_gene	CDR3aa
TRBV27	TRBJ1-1	ASSLIPLGGVWTEAF
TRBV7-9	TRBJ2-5	ASSSLAPTQY
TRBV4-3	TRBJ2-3	ASSQDLPGVMYTDTQY
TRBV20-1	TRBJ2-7	SAPRDFGGSYEQY
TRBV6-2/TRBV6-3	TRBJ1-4	ASSPTETTNEKLF
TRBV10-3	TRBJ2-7	AIRGGVQGASEQY
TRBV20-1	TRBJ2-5	SARPAGKETQY
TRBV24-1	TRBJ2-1	ATSDPWVAGSSYNEQF
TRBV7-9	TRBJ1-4	ASSLGTNDEKLF
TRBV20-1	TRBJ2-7	SATTGGSYEQY
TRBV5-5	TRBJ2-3	ASSLAGRMTDTQY
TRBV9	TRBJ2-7	ASSVALEGEQY
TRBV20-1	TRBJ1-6	SASQGWFGSPLH
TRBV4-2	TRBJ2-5	ASSQNTGGIGETQY
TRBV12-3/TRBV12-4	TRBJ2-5	ASSFSPGETQY
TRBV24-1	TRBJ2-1	ATSDPETQGGIYNEQF